Reported below is one T cell receptor beta chain. Its cognate antigen is unknown. Produced via immunoSEQ multiplex PCR; TCRdb's table is partial and in-frame only. This table holds under 150,000 clones, 85% to 90% found once. This specimen comes from a study of OX40 agonist ivuxolimab in advanced cancers. Study information: As their treatment, patients were administered ivuxolimab, an agonistic anti-OX40 (CD134) antibody. Dosing consisted of intravenous ivuxolimab at 0.01 to 10 mg/kg every 2 weeks.

The CDR3 is made up of 14 amino acids. The ends lost 6 bases at V and 5 bases at J; junction bases unmatched: 8. Germline CDR1 is MDHEN and CDR2 is SYDVKM. Broader study findings: Circulating CD4+ and CD8+ T cells showed clonal expansion by week 6 at 0.1 to 3.0 mg/kg. Which antigen the expanded peripheral T cells recognized is unknown.

The clonotype was recovered from an adult with an advanced solid tumor such as melanoma, head and neck, liver or kidney cancer. The chain joins TRBV28 to TRBJ2-7, with 9 bases identical to TRBD1. The sequencing here drew on CD4+ or CD8+ T cells sorted from blood, taken in a trial of the OX40 agonist ivuxolimab. The CDR3 here is CASSPRDRDDEQYF. In nucleotides, the CDR3 is TGTGCCAGCAGCCCCCGGGACAGGGACGACGAGCAGTACTTC.